Listed here are 23 T cell receptor beta chains from one sample, sequenced in a study of T cells in Graves' hyperthyroidism and ophthalmopathy. RNA transcripts were the template for amplifying TCR beta CDR3 regions. The HTBI primer set served for first-round RT-PCR of the TCR CDR3. A single record per CDR3 protein comes from TCRdb applying MiXCR to the multiplex PCR reads. This sample has 300,000 to 350,000 distinct CDR3 sequences, with 14% found just once. Sequencing used blood. The source of these receptors is a woman aged 25 to 39 with Graves' hyperthyroidism.

The table lists this clonotype with a few counts. The CDR3: CASAAPDYTEAFF. CDR3 in DNA: TGTGCCAGCGCTGCCCCAGACTACACTGAAGCTTTCTTT. The rearrangement uses TRBV25-1 and TRBJ1-1; the D is unclear. CDR1 and CDR2 from the germline V gene are MGHDK and SYGVNS. The V gene lost 8 bases and the J gene lost 3 bases, with 13 bases spanning the gap. The CDR3 runs to 13 residues. Looking up the rest from reference TRBV25-1 and TRBJ1-1 gives the full variable domain: EADIYQTPRYLVIGTGKKITLECSQTMGHDKMYWYQQDPGMELHLIHYSYGVNSTEKGDLSSESTVSRIRTEHFPLTLESARPSHTSQYLCASAAPDYTEAFFGQGTRLTVV.

In this sample, this clonotype turned up many times. V and J are TRBV12-3 or TRBV12-4 and TRBJ1-5; the D is unclear. The CDR3 loop spans 14 amino acids. Trimming shortened V by 8 bases and J by 0 bases, and 11 bases separated the two germline ends. CDR3 DNA sequence: TGTGCCAGCTCAGATTGGAATAGCAATCAGCCCCAGCATTTT. Residues: CASSDWNSNQPQHF.

The chain carries TRBV5-5 and TRBJ2-7; 7 bases line up with TRBD1. Germline V gene data show CDR1 as SGHKS and CDR2 as YYEKEE (reference sequence). J gave up 2 bases and V 4 bases, and 6 bases lay outside the gene matches. The CDR3 sequence is 14 residues long. The CDR3 region is CASSPRGQPYEQYF. The CDR3 bases are TGTGCCAGCAGCCCGAGGGGACAGCCCTACGAGCAGTACTTC.

This chain connects TRBV6-4 to TRBJ2-1, with D tentatively TRBD2 (6 bases). From germline, CDR1 is MRHNA and CDR2 SNTAGT. CDR3 length: 16 amino acids. V was pared by 2 bases and J by 2 bases, with 13 bases between. CDR3 amino acids: CASSDIAGKAYNEQFF. In DNA form, the CDR3 reads TGTGCCAGCAGTGACATCGCGGGAAAGGCCTACAATGAGCAGTTCTTC.

The chain couples TRBV20-1 to TRBJ2-1, with 9 bases identical to TRBD2. CDR1 and CDR2 from the germline V gene are DFQATT and SNEGSKA (reference sequence). The CDR3 is made up of 15 amino acids. The trim removed 0 bases at V and 5 bases at J, leaving 5 bases unmatched. DNA of the CDR3: TGCAGTGCTAGAGATATTAGCGGGAGCAACAATGAGCAGTTCTTC. Protein: CSARDISGSNNEQFF.

The sample holds many counts of this clonotype. Written as DNA, the CDR3 is TGTGCCAGCAGCTTCGGTAGCGGGAGGGGATGGGATACGCAGTATTTT. Protein: CASSFGSGRGWDTQYF. The chain links TRBV11-2 to TRBJ2-3; 11 bases agree with TRBD2. The trim removed 3 bases at V and 6 bases at J, leaving 8 bases unmatched. The germline V gene has CDR1 SGHAT and CDR2 FQNNGV. The CDR3 runs to 16 residues.

Details on this clonotype: The junction and the germline gene differ at one end; a read error may be behind it. J is TRBJ2-5 and V is TRBV28; 12 bases are shared with TRBD2. The CDR3 is 11 residues long. Germline V CDR1 and CDR2: MDHEN, SYDVKM. The CDR3: CASSSRTSGNF. The CDR3 nucleotides are TGTGCCAGCAGTTCGAGGACTAGCGGGAACTTC.

A few counts support this clonotype. This may arise from a read error, as a much more abundant clone is one base away. The chain couples TRBV5-6 to TRBJ2-7; TRBD1 or TRBD2 may be the D gene (5 bases each). Germline assignment: CDR1 SGHDT and CDR2 YYEEEE. The CDR3 runs 13 residues. The V end was cut by 2 bases, the J end by 0 bases, with 6 bases between. CDR3 nucleotide sequence: TGTGCCAGCAGCTTTGGGGGCTCCTACGAGCAGTACTTC. Its protein product is CASSFGGSYEQYF.

This clonotype was seen only a few times. The chain has TRBV7-3 and TRBJ2-1, with 7 nucleotides matching TRBD1. Germline V gene lookup returns CDR1 SGHTA and CDR2 FQGTGA. This CDR3 contains 13 residues. Trimming took 5 bases from V and 5 from J; bases not matched to a gene: 3. The CDR3 here is CASSPGGDNEQFF. The CDR3 DNA follows: TGTGCCAGCAGCCCAGGGGGAGACAATGAGCAGTTCTTC. Drawing the rest from reference TRBV7-3 and TRBJ2-1, the complete variable domain is GAGVSQTPSNKVTEKGKYVELRCDPISGHTALYWYRQSLGQGPEFLIYFQGTGAADDSGLPNDRFFAVRPEGSVSTLKIQRTERGDSAVYLCASSPGGDNEQFFGPGTRLTVL.

The gene calls are TRBV9 and TRBJ2-4; D possibly matches TRBD1 or TRBD2 (5 bases each). CDR3 length: 14 amino acids. Trimming pared 2 bases from V and 6 bases from J, leaving 12 bases between. Germline V CDR1 and CDR2: SGDLS, YYNGEE. CDR3 bases: TGTGCCAGCAGCGTCGAGGGGCTGGGAAACATTCAGTACTTC. As protein: CASSVEGLGNIQYF.

This clonotype appeared many times. V is TRBV5-1 and J is TRBJ2-7; TRBD2 might be the D (5 bases). Looked up from germline, CDR1 is SGHRS and CDR2 is YFSETQ. The CDR3 loop spans 15 amino acids. The V and J ends lost 0 bases and 0 bases respectively, with 10 bases between them. The CDR3 region has the DNA TGCGCCAGCAGCTTGGATGTGGGGAGCTCCTACGAGCAGTACTTC. It yields the protein CASSLDVGSSYEQYF.

This clonotype has only a few counts. The V gene is TRBV30, the J gene TRBJ1-4; the D gene is possibly TRBD1 (5 bases). V lost 7 bases and J lost 0, with 15 bases in between. Per germline, CDR1 GTSNPN and CDR2 SVGIG (reference sequence). This CDR3 has 15 amino acids. The CDR3 DNA reads as TGTGCCTACAACCCCGGACACTCAACTAATGAAAAACTGTTTTTT. Residues: CAYNPGHSTNEKLFF.

This clonotype came up a few times. The CDR3 protein is CASSPPIDNSPLHF. The CDR3 bases are TGTGCCAGCTCACCACCGATCGATAATTCACCCCTCCACTTT. The chain employs TRBV18 and TRBJ1-6, with D hard to call. Trimming stripped 0 bases from V and 5 bases from J, with 5 bases between. CDR1 KGHSH and CDR2 LQKENI come from the germline V gene. The CDR3 contains 14 residues.

This clonotype was seen more than once but under ten times. This chain connects TRBV7-2 to TRBJ2-3; 11 bases fit TRBD2. V dropped 8 bases and J dropped 4; count of bases not matched to a gene: 11. Per the germline V gene, CDR1 is SGHTA and CDR2 is FQGNSA. This CDR3 region has 16 residues. CDR3 protein: CASSPDGGLAADTQYF. CDR3 DNA sequence: TGTGCCAGCTCCCCCGATGGGGGACTAGCGGCAGATACGCAGTATTTT.

In its sample, this clonotype was seen many times. The rearrangement joins TRBV5-1 to TRBJ2-7; no clear D gene. Trimming removed 4 bases at V and 2 bases at J, with 13 bases between. This CDR3 spans 14 amino acids. CDR1 SGHRS and CDR2 YFSETQ come from the germline V gene. The CDR3 DNA reads TGCGCCAGCAGCGGGATGGACGGTACCTACGAGCAGTACTTC. The encoded protein is CASSGMDGTYEQYF. The full variable domain, with the rest looked up from reference TRBV5-1 and TRBJ2-7, is KAGVTQTPRYLIKTRGQQVTLSCSPISGHRSVSWYQQTPGQGLQFLFEYFSETQRNKGNFPGRFSGRQFSNSRSEMNVSTLELGDSALYLCASSGMDGTYEQYFGPGTRLTVT.

This clonotype was counted at least ten times. Here the CDR3 reads CASSLEMRNIQYF. The CDR3 bases are TGTGCCAGCAGCCTAGAGATGAGAAACATTCAGTACTTC. The chain carries TRBV11-1 and TRBJ2-4; unclear D gene. Trimming removed 5 bases from V and 6 bases from J, with 11 bases in between. The CDR3 is 13 residues long. Per germline, CDR1 SGHAT and CDR2 FQDESV (reference sequence). Supplemented by reference TRBV11-1 and TRBJ2-4, the full variable domain reads EAEVAQSPRYKITEKSQAVAFWCDPISGHATLYWYRQILGQGPELLVQFQDESVVDDSQLPKDRFSAERLKGVDSTLKIQPAELGDSAMYLCASSLEMRNIQYFGAGTRLSVL.

This CDR3 is CASSLTETRTDTQYF. CDR3 nucleotides: TGTGCCAGCAGCTTAACGGAGACCCGCACAGATACGCAGTATTTT. The chain carries TRBV7-3 and TRBJ2-3, with D unresolved. Per germline, CDR1 SGHTA and CDR2 FQGTGA. The CDR3 is 15 residues long. The ends were cut back, 0 bases at V and 1 base at J, with 8 bases in the middle.

This clonotype showed up many times. The CDR3 region is CATRARGQPQHF. The CDR3 bases are TGTGCCACACGAGCCCGGGGGCAGCCCCAGCATTTT. The chain carries TRBV19 and TRBJ1-5, with D maybe TRBD1 (5 bases). Germline CDR1 is LNHDA and CDR2 is SQIVND (reference sequence). V was clipped by 10 bases and J by 7 bases, with 14 bases between them. The CDR3 loop spans 12 amino acids.

This clonotype occurred a few times. V gene TRBV7-9 combines with J gene TRBJ1-3; tentatively, D is TRBD1 (5 bases). Germline V gene sequence: CDR1 SEHNR, CDR2 FQNEAQ (reference sequence). The CDR3 runs to 14 residues. V lost 5 bases to trimming and J lost 2 bases, with 10 bases between them. The CDR3, as DNA: TGTGCCAGCAGCCCGGGGGGGGCTGGAAACACCATATATTTT. This codes for CASSPGGAGNTIYF.

As to this clonotype: This clone may be a read error of a much larger clone one base away. The chain carries TRBV12-3 or TRBV12-4 and TRBJ2-1, with D maybe TRBD2 (7 bases). The CDR3 totals 15 residues. CDR3 DNA sequence: TGTTCCAGCAGTGCACGGCGGGGAGGGGGCAATGAGCAGTTCTTC. Amino acids: CSSSARRGGGNEQFF.

This rearrangement joins TRBV12-3 or TRBV12-4 to TRBJ2-7, with D hard to call. Trimming cost V 3 bases and J 0 bases, with 12 bases left between them. The CDR3 consists of 15 residues. This chain's CDR3 is CASSFSYLSSYEQYF. CDR3 coding DNA: TGTGCCAGCAGTTTTTCATACCTGAGCTCCTACGAGCAGTACTTC.

This clonotype was seen many times. This chain joins TRBV28 and TRBJ2-7, with D perhaps given as TRBD1 or TRBD2 (5 bases each). CDR1 and CDR2 (germline): MDHEN, SYDVKM. The CDR3 is 13 residues long. The V end lost 6 bases, the J end lost 3 bases, and 12 bases lay between the germline ends. The CDR3 coding sequence is TGTGCCAGCAGAACGACAGCGGACTACGAGCAGTACTTC. This sequence encodes CASRTTADYEQYF.

This clonotype was observed at least ten times. Here the CDR3 DNA reads TGCGCCAGCAGCCGAGGTCCGGCCGCAGATACGCAGTATTTT. This sequence encodes CASSRGPAADTQYF. The chain employs TRBV5-1 and TRBJ2-3; D not resolved. The V gene's germline CDR1 is SGHRS and CDR2 YFSETQ. The CDR3 covers 14 residues. The V and J ends lost 4 bases and 4 bases respectively, with 13 bases between them.